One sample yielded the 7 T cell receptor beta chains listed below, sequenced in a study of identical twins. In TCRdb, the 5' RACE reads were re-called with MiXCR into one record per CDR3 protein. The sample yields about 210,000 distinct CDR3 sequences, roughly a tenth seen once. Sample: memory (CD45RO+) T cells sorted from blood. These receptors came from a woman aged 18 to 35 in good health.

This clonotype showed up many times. In DNA form, the CDR3 reads TGTGCCAGCAGCTCCCTCCACTCGCGGGAGGCCTCCTACAATGAGCAGTTCTTC. As protein: CASSSLHSREASYNEQFF. The chain employs TRBV11-1 and TRBJ2-1, with TRBD2 identical over 8 bases. There are 18 residues in the CDR3. V lost 4 bases, J lost 0 bases, and 11 bases stayed unmatched. Looked up from germline, CDR1 is SGHAT and CDR2 is FQDESV (reference sequence).

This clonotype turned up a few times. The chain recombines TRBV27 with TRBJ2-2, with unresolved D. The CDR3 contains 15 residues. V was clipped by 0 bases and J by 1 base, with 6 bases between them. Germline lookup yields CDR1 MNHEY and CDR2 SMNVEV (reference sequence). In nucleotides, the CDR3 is TGTGCCAGCAGTTTATCATGGCGGAACACCGGGGAGCTGTTTTTT. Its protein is CASSLSWRNTGELFF.

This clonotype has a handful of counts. The CDR3 reads CSIRGPSYEQYF. CDR3 nucleotides: TGCAGCATCCGGGGTCCCTCCTACGAGCAGTACTTC. The chain has TRBV29-1 and TRBJ2-7; a possible D gene is TRBD2 (5 bases). There are 12 residues in the CDR3. V lost 8 bases and J lost 0, with 11 bases in between. CDR1 is SQVTM and CDR2 is ANQGSEA in the germline V gene.

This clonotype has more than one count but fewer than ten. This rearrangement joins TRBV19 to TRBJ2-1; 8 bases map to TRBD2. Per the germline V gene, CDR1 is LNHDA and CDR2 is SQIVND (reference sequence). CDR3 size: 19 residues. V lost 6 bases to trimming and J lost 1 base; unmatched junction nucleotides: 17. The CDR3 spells CASRGRGGKDSRSYNEQFF. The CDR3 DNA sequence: TGTGCCAGTAGAGGTCGGGGGGGGAAAGATTCTCGGTCCTACAATGAGCAGTTCTTC. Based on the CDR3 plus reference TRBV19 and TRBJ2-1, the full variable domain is DGGITQSPKYLFRKEGQNVTLSCEQNLNHDAMYWYRQDPGQGLRLIYYSQIVNDFQKGDIAEGYSVSREKKESFPLTVTSAQKNPTAFYLCASRGRGGKDSRSYNEQFFGPGTRLTVL.

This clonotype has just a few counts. The CDR3 reads CASSLTLTSGPTYEQYF. In DNA, the CDR3 is TGCGCCAGCAGCTTGACCCTAACTAGCGGGCCTACCTACGAGCAGTACTTC. The rearrangement joins TRBV5-1 to TRBJ2-7; 9 bases fit TRBD2. Losses at the gene ends were 1 base for V and 2 bases for J; bases not matched to a gene: 10. Per germline, CDR1 SGHRS and CDR2 YFSETQ. This CDR3 comprises 17 residues.

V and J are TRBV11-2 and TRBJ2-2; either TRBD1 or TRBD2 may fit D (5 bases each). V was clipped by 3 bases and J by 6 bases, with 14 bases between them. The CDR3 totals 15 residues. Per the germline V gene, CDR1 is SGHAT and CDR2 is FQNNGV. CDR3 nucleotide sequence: TGTGCCAGCAGCTTTATCAGGGACGAGGCCGGGGAGCTGTTTTTT. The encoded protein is CASSFIRDEAGELFF.

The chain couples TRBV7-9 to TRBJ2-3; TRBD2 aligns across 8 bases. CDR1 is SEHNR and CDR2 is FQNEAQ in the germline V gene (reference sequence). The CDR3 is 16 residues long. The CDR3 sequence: CASGGGPTGYTDTQYF. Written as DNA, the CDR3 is TGTGCGAGCGGGGGAGGACCGACAGGCTACACAGATACGCAGTATTTT.